This TCR beta chain was recorded in a study of Ad26.COV2.S vaccination and SARS-CoV-2 variants. Study information: Donor was in the COV1001 Ad26.COV2.S trial arm. General observations from the study: Non-spike TCR breadth showed similarity between vaccine and placebo recipients.

The treatment here: about 20 received Ad26.COV2.S at low or high dose, single or two shots; a few received placebo; per-sample allocation not given. Specimen acquisition occurred on day 63 following the initial vaccine or placebo injection. After removal of 0 bases from V and 1 base from J, the junction contained 6 bases not matched to a gene. The CDR3 is made up of 16 amino acids. The germline V gene has CDR1 SGDLS and CDR2 YYNGEE. The method was immunoSEQ multiplex PCR; TCRdb's version includes in-frame clones alone and lacks a portion of them. Of about 400,000 clones listed, around 89% are singletons. For this clone: Its specificity is not known.

This sample comprised peripheral blood, obtained in a trial of Ad26.COV2.S vaccine versus placebo. V and J are TRBV9 and TRBJ1-1, with 7 nucleotides matching TRBD1. This clonotype originated in a person between 18 and 65 years old who received the Ad26.COV2.S COVID-19 vaccine or a placebo. CDR3 protein: CASSVGPRGANTEAFF. CDR3 nucleotide sequence: TGTGCCAGCAGCGTAGGGCCCAGGGGGGCGAACACTGAAGCTTTCTTT. Based on the CDR3 plus reference TRBV9 and TRBJ1-1, the full variable domain is DSGVTQTPKHLITATGQRVTLRCSPRSGDLSVYWYQQSLDQGLQFLIQYYNGEERAKGNILERFSAQQFPDLHSELNLSSLELGDSALYFCASSVGPRGANTEAFFGQGTRLTVV.